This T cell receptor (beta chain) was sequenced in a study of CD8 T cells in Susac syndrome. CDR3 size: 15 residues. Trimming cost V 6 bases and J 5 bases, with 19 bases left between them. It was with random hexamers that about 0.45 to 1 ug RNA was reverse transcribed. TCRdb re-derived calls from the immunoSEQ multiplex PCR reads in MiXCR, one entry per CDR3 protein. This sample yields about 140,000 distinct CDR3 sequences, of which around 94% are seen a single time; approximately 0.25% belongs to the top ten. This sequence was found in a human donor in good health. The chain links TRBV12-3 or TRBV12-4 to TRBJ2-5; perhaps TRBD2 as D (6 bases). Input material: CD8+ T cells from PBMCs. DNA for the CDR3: TGTGCCAGCAGCCCCACTGGGGGGTTAGGGGAGACCCAGTACTTC. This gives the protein CASSPTGGLGETQYF.